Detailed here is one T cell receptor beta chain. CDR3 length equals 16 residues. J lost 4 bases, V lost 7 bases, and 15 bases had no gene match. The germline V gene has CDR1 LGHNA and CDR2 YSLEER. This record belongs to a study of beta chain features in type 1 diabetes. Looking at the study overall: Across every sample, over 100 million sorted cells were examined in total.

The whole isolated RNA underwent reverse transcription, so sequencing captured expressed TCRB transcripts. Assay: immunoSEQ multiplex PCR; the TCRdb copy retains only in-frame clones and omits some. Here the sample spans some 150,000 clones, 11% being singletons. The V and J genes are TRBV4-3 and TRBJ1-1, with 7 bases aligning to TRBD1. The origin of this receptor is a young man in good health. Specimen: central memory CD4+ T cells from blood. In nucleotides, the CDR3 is TGCGCCAGCACCCCGAGGACAGGCCTCTGGGGCACTGAAGCTTTCTTT. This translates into CASTPRTGLWGTEAFF.